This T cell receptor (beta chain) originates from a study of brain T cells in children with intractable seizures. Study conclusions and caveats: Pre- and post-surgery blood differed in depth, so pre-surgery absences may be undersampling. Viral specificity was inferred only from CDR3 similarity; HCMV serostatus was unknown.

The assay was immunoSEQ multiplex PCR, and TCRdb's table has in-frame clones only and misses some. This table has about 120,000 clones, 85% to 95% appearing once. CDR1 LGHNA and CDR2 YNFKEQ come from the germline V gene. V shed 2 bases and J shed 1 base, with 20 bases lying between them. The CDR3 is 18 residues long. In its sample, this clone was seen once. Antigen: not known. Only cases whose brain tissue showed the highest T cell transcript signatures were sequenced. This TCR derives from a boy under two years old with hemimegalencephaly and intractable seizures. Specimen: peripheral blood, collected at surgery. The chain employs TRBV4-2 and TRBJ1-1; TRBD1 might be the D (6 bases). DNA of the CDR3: TGTGCCAGCAGCCAACTCTGGAGGGGGTCGCGTCAGAACACTGAAGCTTTCTTT. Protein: CASSQLWRGSRQNTEAFF.